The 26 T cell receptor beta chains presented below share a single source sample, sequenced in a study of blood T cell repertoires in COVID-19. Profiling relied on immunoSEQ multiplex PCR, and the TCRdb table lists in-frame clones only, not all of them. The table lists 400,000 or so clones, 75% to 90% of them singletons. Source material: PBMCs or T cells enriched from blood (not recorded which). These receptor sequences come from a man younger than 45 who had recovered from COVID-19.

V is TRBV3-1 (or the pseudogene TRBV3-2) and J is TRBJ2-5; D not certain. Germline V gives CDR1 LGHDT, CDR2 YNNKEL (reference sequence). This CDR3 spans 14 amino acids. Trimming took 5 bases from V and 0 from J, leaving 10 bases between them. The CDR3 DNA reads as TGTGCCAGCAGCAATGCGGTATACCAAGAGACCCAGTACTTC. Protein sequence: CASSNAVYQETQYF.

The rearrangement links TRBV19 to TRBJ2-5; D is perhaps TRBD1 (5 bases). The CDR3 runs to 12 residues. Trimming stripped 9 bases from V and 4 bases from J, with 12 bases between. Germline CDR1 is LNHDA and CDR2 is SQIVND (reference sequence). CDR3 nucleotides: TGTGCCAGCGCCAGGGTGGGAGAGACCCAGTACTTC. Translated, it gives CASARVGETQYF.

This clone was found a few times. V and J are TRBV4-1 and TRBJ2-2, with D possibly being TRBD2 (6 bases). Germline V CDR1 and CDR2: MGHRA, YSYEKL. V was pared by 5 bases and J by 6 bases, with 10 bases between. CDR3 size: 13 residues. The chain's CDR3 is CASSTERAGELFF. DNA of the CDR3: TGCGCCAGCAGCACCGAGCGGGCCGGGGAGCTGTTTTTT.

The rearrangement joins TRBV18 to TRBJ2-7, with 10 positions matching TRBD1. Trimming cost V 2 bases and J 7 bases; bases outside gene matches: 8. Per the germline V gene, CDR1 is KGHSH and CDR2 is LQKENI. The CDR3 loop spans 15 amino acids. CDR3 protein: CASSPYPGQGFEQYF. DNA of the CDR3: TGTGCCAGCTCACCATACCCGGGACAGGGGTTTGAGCAGTACTTC.

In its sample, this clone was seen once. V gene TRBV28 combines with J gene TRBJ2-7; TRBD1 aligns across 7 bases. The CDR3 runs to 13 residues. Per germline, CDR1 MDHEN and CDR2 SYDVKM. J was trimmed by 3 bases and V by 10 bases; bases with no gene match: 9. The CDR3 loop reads CATYSGTVYEQYF. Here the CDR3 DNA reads TGTGCCACCTACTCCGGGACAGTCTACGAGCAGTACTTC.

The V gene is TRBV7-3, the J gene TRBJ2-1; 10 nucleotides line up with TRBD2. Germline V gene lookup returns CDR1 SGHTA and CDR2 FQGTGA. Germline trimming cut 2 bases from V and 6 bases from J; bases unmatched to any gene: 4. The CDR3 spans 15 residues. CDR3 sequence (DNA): TGTGCCAGCAGCTTATGGCCTAGCGGGGGCAATGAGCAGTTCTTC. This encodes CASSLWPSGGNEQFF.

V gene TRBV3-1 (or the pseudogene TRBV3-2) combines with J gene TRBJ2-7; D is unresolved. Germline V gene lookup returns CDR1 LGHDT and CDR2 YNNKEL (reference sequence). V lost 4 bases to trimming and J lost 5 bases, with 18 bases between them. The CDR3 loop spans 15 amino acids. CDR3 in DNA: TGTGCCAGCAGCCTCTCCAGCGCCAATACCCACGAGCAGTACTTC. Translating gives CASSLSSANTHEQYF.

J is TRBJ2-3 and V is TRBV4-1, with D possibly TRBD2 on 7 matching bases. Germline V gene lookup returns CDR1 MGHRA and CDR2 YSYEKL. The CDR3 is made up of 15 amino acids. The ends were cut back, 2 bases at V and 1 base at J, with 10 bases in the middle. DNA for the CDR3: TGCGCCAGCAGCCAAAAAGGGGGGGGCACAGATACGCAGTATTTT. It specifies CASSQKGGGTDTQYF.

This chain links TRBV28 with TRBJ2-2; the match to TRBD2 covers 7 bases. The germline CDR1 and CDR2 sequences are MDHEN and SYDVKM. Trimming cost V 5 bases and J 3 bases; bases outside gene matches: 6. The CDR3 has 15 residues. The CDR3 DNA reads TGTGCCAGCAGTCCCAAGCGGGAATACACCGGGGAGCTGTTTTTT. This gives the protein CASSPKREYTGELFF. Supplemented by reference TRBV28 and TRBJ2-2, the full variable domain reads DVKVTQSSRYLVKRTGEKVFLECVQDMDHENMFWYRQDPGLGLRLIYFSYDVKMKEKGDIPEGYSVSREKKERFSLILESASTNQTSMYLCASSPKREYTGELFFGEGSRLTVL.

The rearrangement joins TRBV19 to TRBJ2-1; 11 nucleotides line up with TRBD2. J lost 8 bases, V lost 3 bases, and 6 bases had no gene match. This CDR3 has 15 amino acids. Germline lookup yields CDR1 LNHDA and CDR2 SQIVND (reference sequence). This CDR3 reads CASSISGRENDEQFF. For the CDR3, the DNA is TGTGCCAGTAGTATTAGCGGGAGGGAAAATGATGAGCAGTTCTTC.

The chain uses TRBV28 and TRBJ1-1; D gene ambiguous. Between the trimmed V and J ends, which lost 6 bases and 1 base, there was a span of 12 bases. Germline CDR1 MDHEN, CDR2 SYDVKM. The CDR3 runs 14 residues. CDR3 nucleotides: TGTGCCAGCAGCCTTGGAGTACCGAACACTGAAGCTTTCTTT. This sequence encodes CASSLGVPNTEAFF.

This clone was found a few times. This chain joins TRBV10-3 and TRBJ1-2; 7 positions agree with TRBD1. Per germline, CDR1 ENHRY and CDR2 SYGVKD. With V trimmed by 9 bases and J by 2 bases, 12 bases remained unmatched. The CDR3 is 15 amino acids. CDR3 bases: TGTGCCATACGAATCGGGACAGAACTGAACTATGGCTACACCTTC. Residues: CAIRIGTELNYGYTF.

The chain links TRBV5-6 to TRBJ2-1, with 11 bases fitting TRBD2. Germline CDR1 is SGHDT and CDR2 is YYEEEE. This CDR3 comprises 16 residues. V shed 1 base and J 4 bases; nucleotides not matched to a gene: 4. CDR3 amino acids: CASSLWGLAEYNEQFF. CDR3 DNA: TGTGCCAGCAGCTTGTGGGGACTAGCGGAGTACAATGAGCAGTTCTTC. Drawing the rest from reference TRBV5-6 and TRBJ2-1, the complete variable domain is DAGVTQSPTHLIKTRGQQVTLRCSPKSGHDTVSWYQQALGQGPQFIFQYYEEEERQRGNFPDRFSGHQFPNYSSELNVNALLLGDSALYLCASSLWGLAEYNEQFFGPGTRLTVL.

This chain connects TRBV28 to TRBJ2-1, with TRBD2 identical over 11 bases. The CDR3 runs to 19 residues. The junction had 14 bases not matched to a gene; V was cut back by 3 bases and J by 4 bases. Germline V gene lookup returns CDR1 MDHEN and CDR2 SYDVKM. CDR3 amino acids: CASSFPGLAGPDRYNEQFF. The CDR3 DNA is TGTGCCAGCAGTTTTCCCGGACTAGCGGGCCCGGACCGATACAATGAGCAGTTCTTC.

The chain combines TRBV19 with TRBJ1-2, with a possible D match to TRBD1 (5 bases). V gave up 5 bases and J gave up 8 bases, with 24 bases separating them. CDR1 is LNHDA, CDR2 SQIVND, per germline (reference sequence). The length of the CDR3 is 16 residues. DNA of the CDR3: TGTGCCAGTAGTGGACCGGGACTGCCGGAACTTGGGGGCTACACCTTC. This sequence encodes CASSGPGLPELGGYTF.

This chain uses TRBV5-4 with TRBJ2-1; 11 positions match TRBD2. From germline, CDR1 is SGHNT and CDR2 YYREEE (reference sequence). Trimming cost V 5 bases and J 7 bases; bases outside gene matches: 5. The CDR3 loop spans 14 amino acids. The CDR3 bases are TGTGCCAGCAGGCCGACTAGCGGGATAAATGAGCAGTTCTTC. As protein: CASRPTSGINEQFF.

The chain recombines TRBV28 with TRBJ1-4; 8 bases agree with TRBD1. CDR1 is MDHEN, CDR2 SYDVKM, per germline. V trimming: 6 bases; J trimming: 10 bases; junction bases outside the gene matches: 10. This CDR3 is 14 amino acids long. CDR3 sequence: CASSLQGVGGKLFF. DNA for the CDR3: TGTGCCAGCAGCCTACAGGGGGTTGGTGGAAAACTGTTTTTT.

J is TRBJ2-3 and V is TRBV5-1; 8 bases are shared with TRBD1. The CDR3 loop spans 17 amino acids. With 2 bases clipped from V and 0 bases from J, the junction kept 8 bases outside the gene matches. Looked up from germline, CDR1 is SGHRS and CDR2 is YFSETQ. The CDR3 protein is CASSFGDRPPSTDTQYF. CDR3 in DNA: TGCGCCAGCAGCTTCGGGGACAGGCCACCTAGCACAGATACGCAGTATTTT.

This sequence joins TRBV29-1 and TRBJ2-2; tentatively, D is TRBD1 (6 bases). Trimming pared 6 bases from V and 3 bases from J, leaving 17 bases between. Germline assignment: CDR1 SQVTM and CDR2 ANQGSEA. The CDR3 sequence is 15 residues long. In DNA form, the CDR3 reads TGCAGCGTGGCCTCGACCAGGACAGACACCGGGGAGCTGTTTTTT. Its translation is CSVASTRTDTGELFF.

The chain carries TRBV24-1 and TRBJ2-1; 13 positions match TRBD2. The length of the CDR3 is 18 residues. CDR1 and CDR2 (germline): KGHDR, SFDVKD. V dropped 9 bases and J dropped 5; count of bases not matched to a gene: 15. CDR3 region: CATPGLAGDRTADNEQFF. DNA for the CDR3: TGTGCCACCCCCGGACTAGCGGGAGACAGGACCGCGGACAATGAGCAGTTCTTC.

The CDR3 reads CASSPQQGREDTQYF. The CDR3 DNA reads as TGCGCCAGCAGCCCACAACAGGGGCGGGAAGATACGCAGTATTTT. The chain joins TRBV4-1 to TRBJ2-3, with a tentative D call TRBD1 (7 bases). Trimming stripped 4 bases from V and 5 bases from J, with 16 bases between. The length of the CDR3 is 15 residues. Per the germline V gene, CDR1 is MGHRA and CDR2 is YSYEKL.

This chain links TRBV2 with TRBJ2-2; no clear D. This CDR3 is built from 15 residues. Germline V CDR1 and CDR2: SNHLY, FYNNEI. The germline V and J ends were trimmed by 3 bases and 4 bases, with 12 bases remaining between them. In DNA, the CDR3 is TGTGCCAGCAGTGATTACAGATTAACCACCGGGGAGCTGTTTTTT. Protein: CASSDYRLTTGELFF.

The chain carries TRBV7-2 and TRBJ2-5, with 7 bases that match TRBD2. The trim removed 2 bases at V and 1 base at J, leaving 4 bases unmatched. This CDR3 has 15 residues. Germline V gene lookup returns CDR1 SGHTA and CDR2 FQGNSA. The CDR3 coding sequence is TGTGCCAGCAGCTTACCAGCGGGACTCCAAGAGACCCAGTACTTC. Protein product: CASSLPAGLQETQYF.

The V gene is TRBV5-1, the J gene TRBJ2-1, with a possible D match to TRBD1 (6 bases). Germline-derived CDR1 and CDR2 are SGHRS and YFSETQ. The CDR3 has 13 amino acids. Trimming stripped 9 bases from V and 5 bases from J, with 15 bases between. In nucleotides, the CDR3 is TGCGCCATATCCGGGACACCGGACAATGAGCAGTTCTTC. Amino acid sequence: CAISGTPDNEQFF.

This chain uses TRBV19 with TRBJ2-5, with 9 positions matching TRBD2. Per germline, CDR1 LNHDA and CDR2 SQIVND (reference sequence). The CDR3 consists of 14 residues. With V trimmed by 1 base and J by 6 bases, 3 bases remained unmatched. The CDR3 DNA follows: TGTGCCAGTAGTATAGCTAGCGGGATGAAGACCCAGTACTTC. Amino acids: CASSIASGMKTQYF.

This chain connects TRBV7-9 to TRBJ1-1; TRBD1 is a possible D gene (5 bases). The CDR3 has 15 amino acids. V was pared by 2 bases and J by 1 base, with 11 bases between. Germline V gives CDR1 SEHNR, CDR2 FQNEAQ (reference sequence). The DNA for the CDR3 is TGTGCCAGCAGCTTAAGGCAGGGCCCGAACACTGAAGCTTTCTTT. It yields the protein CASSLRQGPNTEAFF. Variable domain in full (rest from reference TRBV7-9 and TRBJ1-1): DTGVSQNPRHKITKRGQNVTFRCDPISEHNRLYWYRQTLGQGPEFLTYFQNEAQLEKSRLLSDRFSAERPKGSFSTLEIQRTEQGDSAMYLCASSLRQGPNTEAFFGQGTRLTVV.